This T cell receptor (beta chain) was identified during a study of cytomegalovirus exposure and HLA in healthy donors. Trimming cost V 4 bases and J 0 bases; bases outside gene matches: 5. The CDR3 loop spans 17 amino acids. CDR1 SGHAT and CDR2 FQNNGV come from the germline V gene. The PCR ran on 60 Vbeta and 13 Jbeta primers. The table came from immunoSEQ multiplex PCR; TCRdb's copy has only in-frame clones and leaves some out. Reported are some 70,000 clones; the ten largest clones contain about 5%. J is TRBJ2-3 and V is TRBV11-2; 12 nucleotides match TRBD2. This TCR came from a man aged 40-49 years in good health and CMV-seronegative. Input material: PBMCs. The CDR3 DNA is TGTGCCAGCAGCTCCTTAGGACTAGCGGGAAGCACAGATACGCAGTATTTT. As protein: CASSSLGLAGSTDTQYF.